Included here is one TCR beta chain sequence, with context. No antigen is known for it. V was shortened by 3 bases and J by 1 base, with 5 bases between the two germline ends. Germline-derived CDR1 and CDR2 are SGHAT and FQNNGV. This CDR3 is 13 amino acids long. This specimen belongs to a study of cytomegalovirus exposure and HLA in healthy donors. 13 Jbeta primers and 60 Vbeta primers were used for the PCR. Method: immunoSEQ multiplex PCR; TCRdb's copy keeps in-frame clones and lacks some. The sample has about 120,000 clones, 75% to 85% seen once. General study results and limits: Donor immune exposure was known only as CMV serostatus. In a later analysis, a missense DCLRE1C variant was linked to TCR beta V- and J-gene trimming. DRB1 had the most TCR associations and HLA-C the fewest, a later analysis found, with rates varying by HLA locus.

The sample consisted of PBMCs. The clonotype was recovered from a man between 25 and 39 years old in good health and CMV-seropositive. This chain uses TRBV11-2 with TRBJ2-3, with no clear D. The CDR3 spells CASSFPGTDTQYF. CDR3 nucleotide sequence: TGTGCCAGCAGCTTTCCCGGCACAGATACGCAGTATTTT.